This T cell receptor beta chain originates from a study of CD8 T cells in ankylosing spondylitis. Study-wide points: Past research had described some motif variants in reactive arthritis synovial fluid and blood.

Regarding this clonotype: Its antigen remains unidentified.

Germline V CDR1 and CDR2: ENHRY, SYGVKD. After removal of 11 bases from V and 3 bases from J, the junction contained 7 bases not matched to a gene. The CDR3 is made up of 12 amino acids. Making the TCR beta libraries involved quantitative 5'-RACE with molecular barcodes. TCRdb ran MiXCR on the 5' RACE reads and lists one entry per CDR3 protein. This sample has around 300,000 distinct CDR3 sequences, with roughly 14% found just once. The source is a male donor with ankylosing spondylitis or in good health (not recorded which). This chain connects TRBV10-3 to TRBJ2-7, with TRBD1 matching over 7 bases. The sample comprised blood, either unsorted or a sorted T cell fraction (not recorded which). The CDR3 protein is CAARTGLYEQYF. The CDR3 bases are TGTGCCGCCCGGACAGGACTCTACGAGCAGTACTTC.